This TCR beta chain stems from a study of sequential checkpoint blockade in melanoma. Study summary: After both sequences, patients received maintenance nivolumab.

The CDR3 spans 13 residues. The V gene lost 1 base and the J gene lost 4 bases, with 7 bases spanning the gap. The germline V gene has CDR1 MDHEN and CDR2 SYDVKM. Assay used: immunoSEQ multiplex PCR; TCRdb lists only in-frame clones, some missing. The repertoire includes more than 9,500 clones, 77% of them detected once, and approximately 10% sits in the top ten. The treatment was: randomized to nivolumab then ipilimumab (arm A) or the reverse (arm B). From thawed PBMCs, live CD3+CD8+ cells negative for CD19 and CD56 were sorted. The chain couples TRBV28 to TRBJ1-2, with no clear D. The receptor's source is a human donor with melanoma. The specimen was CD8+ T cells sorted from blood (inferred from file names), collected from a patient given nivolumab and ipilimumab in sequence. CDR3 in DNA: TGTGCCAGCAGTTTATCGCCAGGCTATGGCTACACCTTC. Its protein product is CASSLSPGYGYTF.